The 27 T cell receptor beta chains in this list originate from one sample, sequenced in a study. TCRdb re-analysed the RT-PCR reads in MiXCR, keeping a single row per CDR3 protein. The sample holds around 700,000 distinct CDR3 sequences, 12% to 15% seen once. Sequenced input: memory CD4+ T cells from blood. These receptors came from a female donor in good health, serving as a healthy control.

The genes are TRBV5-1 and TRBJ1-1; D is perhaps TRBD1 (5 bases). Germline V gene sequence: CDR1 SGHRS, CDR2 YFSETQ. CDR3 size: 13 residues. The V end was cut by 4 bases, the J end by 4 bases, with 11 bases between. This chain's CDR3 is CASSTQGLTEAFF. The CDR3 DNA sequence: TGCGCCAGCAGCACCCAGGGACTCACTGAAGCTTTCTTT.

The chain has TRBV4-1 and TRBJ2-7, with D possibly TRBD2 on 6 matching bases. Germline CDR1 and CDR2: MGHRA and YSYEKL. V was shortened by 0 bases and J by 6 bases, with 9 bases between the two germline ends. The CDR3 has 13 amino acids. CDR3: CASSQDWRGEQYF. CDR3 sequence (DNA): TGCGCCAGCAGCCAAGATTGGCGGGGCGAGCAGTACTTC.

This clonotype was counted many times. CDR3 region: CASSFPGQLGYTF. CDR3 in DNA: TGTGCCAGCAGTTTCCCGGGACAACTGGGCTACACCTTC. The chain links TRBV27 to TRBJ1-2, with D perhaps matching TRBD1 (6 bases). V was pared by 3 bases and J by 8 bases, with 13 bases between. There are 13 residues in the CDR3. CDR1 is MNHEY, CDR2 SMNVEV, per germline (reference sequence).

V gene TRBV27 combines with J gene TRBJ2-7; TRBD2 matches at 8 bases. Germline CDR1 reads MNHEY; CDR2 reads SMNVEV (reference sequence). This CDR3 is 17 amino acids long. V shed 5 bases and J 1 base; nucleotides not matched to a gene: 13. The CDR3 DNA reads TGTGCCAGCAGTCGCATACCCGGGACTAGTCTGTCCTACGAGCAGTACTTC. Encoded protein: CASSRIPGTSLSYEQYF.

This chain links TRBV15 with TRBJ1-1; tentative D call: TRBD1 (6 bases). The CDR3 consists of 14 residues. In germline, CDR1 is LNHNV, CDR2 YYDKDF (reference sequence). V lost 0 bases to trimming and J lost 8 bases, with 13 bases between them. The CDR3, as DNA: TGTGCCACCAGCAGAGAGGGGGCTCTGGGGGAAGCTTTCTTT. This translates into CATSREGALGEAFF.

The chain has TRBV7-9 and TRBJ1-6; D call uncertain. The CDR3 consists of 12 residues. Trimming cost V 8 bases and J 5 bases, with 7 bases left between them. The germline V gene has CDR1 SEHNR and CDR2 FQNEAQ (reference sequence). CDR3 region: CASLDNNSPLHF. CDR3 in DNA: TGTGCCAGCCTAGACAATAATTCACCCCTCCACTTT. Combining the CDR3 with reference TRBV7-9 and TRBJ1-6 gives the whole variable domain DTGVSQNPRHKITKRGQNVTFRCDPISEHNRLYWYRQTLGQGPEFLTYFQNEAQLEKSRLLSDRFSAERPKGSFSTLEIQRTEQGDSAMYLCASLDNNSPLHFGNGTRLTVT.

The chain is built from TRBV5-1 and TRBJ1-2, with 10 bases fitting TRBD1. From germline, CDR1 is SGHRS and CDR2 YFSETQ. This CDR3 spans 17 amino acids. Trimming removed 4 bases from V and 1 base from J; junction bases left unmatched: 10. The CDR3: CASSPPSGQGNNYGYTF. Here the CDR3 DNA reads TGCGCCAGCAGCCCACCTTCGGGACAGGGGAATAACTATGGCTACACCTTC.

This clonotype was recorded a few times. This chain joins TRBV20-1 and TRBJ2-7, with 10 bases fitting TRBD2. V dropped 1 base and J dropped 7; count of bases not matched to a gene: 13. Germline loops: CDR1 DFQATT, CDR2 SNEGSKA (reference sequence). The CDR3 sequence is 16 residues long. In DNA, the CDR3 is TGCAGTGCTAGAGCTCTAGCGGGGGTTTCGATCTCAGAGCAGTACTTC. As protein: CSARALAGVSISEQYF.

This clonotype came up a few times. The DNA for the CDR3 is TGTGCCAGTAGTAATGCGATTTGGGAGACCCAGTACTTC. Protein product: CASSNAIWETQYF. V usage is TRBV19 and J usage is TRBJ2-5, with D uncertain. CDR1 and CDR2 from the germline V gene are LNHDA and SQIVND (reference sequence). The CDR3 runs to 13 residues. Trimming pared 4 bases from V and 5 bases from J, leaving 11 bases between.

This clonotype was found many times. The chain recombines TRBV4-3 with TRBJ2-7, with D unresolved. The CDR3 runs to 14 residues. V lost 4 bases and J lost 4, with 14 bases in between. Germline CDR1 LGHNA, CDR2 YSLEER. DNA of the CDR3: TGCGCCAGCAGCCGAGGTACAGTTGGGTACGAGCAGTACTTC. Amino acid sequence: CASSRGTVGYEQYF.

The chain couples TRBV20-1 to TRBJ1-1, with D perhaps TRBD1 (5 bases). The V gene lost 0 bases and the J gene lost 7 bases, with 18 bases spanning the gap. The CDR3 has 15 residues. Germline V gene sequence: CDR1 DFQATT, CDR2 SNEGSKA (reference sequence). The CDR3: CSARDPRQHLGEAFF. The CDR3 nucleotides read TGCAGTGCTAGAGATCCCAGACAGCACCTTGGTGAAGCTTTCTTT.

This clonotype was detected a few times. The chain has TRBV5-4 and TRBJ2-1, with 8 bases aligning to TRBD2. This CDR3 comprises 16 residues. In germline, CDR1 is SGHNT, CDR2 YYREEE (reference sequence). Trimming cost V 4 bases and J 10 bases; bases outside gene matches: 16. CDR3 sequence reads: CASSPGGAAGLEEQFF. The CDR3 DNA is TGTGCCAGCAGCCCCGGGGGGGCGGCCGGTTTAGAAGAGCAGTTCTTC.

This clonotype was recorded many times. The V call is TRBV27, the J call TRBJ2-7, with D uncertain. Germline CDR1 is MNHEY and CDR2 is SMNVEV (reference sequence). V lost 3 bases and J 9 bases, leaving 18 bases between the germline ends. This CDR3 contains 14 residues. For the CDR3, the DNA is TGTGCCAGCAGTTTGGGGAACCCTGCCTCGAGGCAGTACTTC. Translating gives CASSLGNPASRQYF.

This clonotype has more than one count but fewer than ten. The chain couples TRBV4-3 to TRBJ2-6, with a weak D call TRBD1 (5 bases). The germline V gene has CDR1 LGHNA and CDR2 YSLEER. The CDR3 has 15 residues. Trimming pared 4 bases from V and 2 bases from J, leaving 9 bases between. This chain's CDR3 is CASSLGPTGANVLTF. The DNA for the CDR3 is TGCGCCAGCAGCCTGGGGCCTACTGGGGCCAACGTCCTGACTTTC.

This clonotype was found a few times. The chain is built from TRBV29-1 and TRBJ2-6, with TRBD2 matching 7 bases. J was trimmed by 4 bases and V by 2 bases; bases with no gene match: 8. CDR1 and CDR2 (germline): SQVTM, ANQGSEA. The CDR3 extends over 16 amino acids. As DNA, the CDR3 is TGCAGCGTTGAATATGGAGCGGGATCCGGGGCCAACGTCCTGACTTTC. Translated, it gives CSVEYGAGSGANVLTF. Full variable domain (missing parts from reference TRBV29-1 and TRBJ2-6): SAVISQKPSRDICQRGTSLTIQCQVDSQVTMMFWYRQQPGQSLTLIATANQGSEATYESGFVIDKFPISRPNLTFSTLTVSNMSPEDSSIYLCSVEYGAGSGANVLTFGAGSRLTVL.

This clonotype was seen more than once but under ten times. The chain recombines TRBV9 with TRBJ2-5, with 9 bases matching TRBD1. The CDR3 is made up of 15 amino acids. Germline CDR1 reads SGDLS; CDR2 reads YYNGEE. V was clipped by 5 bases and J by 5 bases; unmatched bases: 10. CDR3: CASSAGTGRTETQYF. CDR3 coding DNA: TGTGCCAGCAGTGCCGGGACAGGGAGGACGGAGACCCAGTACTTC.

This clonotype was detected ten times or more. The chain joins TRBV5-1 to TRBJ2-3, with D perhaps TRBD1 or TRBD2 (5 bases each). The CDR3 is made up of 13 amino acids. The germline V gene has CDR1 SGHRS and CDR2 YFSETQ. V lost 4 bases to trimming and J lost 5 bases, with 11 bases between them. The CDR3 DNA follows: TGCGCCAGCAGCGGGACGGTGGGAGATACGCAGTATTTT. Amino acids: CASSGTVGDTQYF.

This clonotype was counted a few times. The gene calls are TRBV10-3 and TRBJ2-3; 9 bases match TRBD2. With V trimmed by 10 bases and J by 5 bases, 7 bases remained unmatched. The germline V gene encodes CDR1 ENHRY and CDR2 SYGVKD. The CDR3 sequence is 13 residues long. The CDR3, as DNA: TGTGCCACGGAGAGCGGGGGGCAAGATACGCAGTATTTT. Translation: CATESGGQDTQYF.

This clonotype has a handful of counts. The chain uses TRBV7-2 and TRBJ2-1, with 7 bases matching TRBD1. CDR1 and CDR2 from the germline V gene are SGHTA and FQGNSA. V shed 6 bases and J 2 bases; nucleotides not matched to a gene: 7. The CDR3 contains 15 residues. CDR3 amino acids: CASSTQGLPYNEQFF. Here the CDR3 DNA reads TGTGCCAGCAGTACACAGGGGTTACCCTACAATGAGCAGTTCTTC.

Only a few counts were recorded for this clonotype. The chain uses TRBV6-6 and TRBJ2-2; no clear D gene. Trimming shortened V by 0 bases and J by 5 bases, and 10 bases separated the two germline ends. CDR1 is MNHNY and CDR2 is SVGAGI in the germline V gene (reference sequence). The CDR3 loop spans 15 amino acids. DNA for the CDR3: TGTGCCAGCAGTTACTCGATTTCGACTACCGGGGAGCTGTTTTTT. It yields the protein CASSYSISTTGELFF.

The chain links TRBV5-1 to TRBJ1-1; 8 bases fit TRBD1. The germline V gene has CDR1 SGHRS and CDR2 YFSETQ. V shed 4 bases and J 6 bases; nucleotides not matched to a gene: 11. The CDR3 totals 15 residues. This CDR3 reads CASSPRTGSTAEAFF. The CDR3 DNA follows: TGCGCCAGCAGCCCTAGGACAGGGTCAACTGCTGAAGCTTTCTTT.

J is TRBJ2-7 and V is TRBV7-2, with 8 bases aligning to TRBD2. CDR1 is SGHTA and CDR2 is FQGNSA in the germline V gene. J gave up 6 bases and V 5 bases, and 12 bases lay outside the gene matches. The CDR3 contains 15 residues. The CDR3 sequence: CASSLGSGGGPEQYF. The CDR3 nucleotides read TGTGCCAGCAGCCTAGGGTCGGGCGGGGGGCCCGAGCAGTACTTC.

Ten or more counts support this clonotype. The V call is TRBV6-6, the J call TRBJ1-1; D is possibly TRBD1 (6 bases). The CDR3 totals 12 residues. V was shortened by 5 bases and J by 7 bases, with 11 bases between the two germline ends. Germline CDR1 reads MNHNY; CDR2 reads SVGAGI (reference sequence). DNA of the CDR3: TGTGCCAGCAGTCCCCAGGGGTTTGAAGCTTTCTTT. Protein: CASSPQGFEAFF.

This chain links TRBV5-6 with TRBJ2-1; TRBD2 matches 7 bases. The CDR3 is 14 amino acids. The J segment lost 5 bases and the V segment lost 6 bases, leaving 8 bases of the junction unmatched. Germline V gives CDR1 SGHDT, CDR2 YYEEEE. The CDR3 sequence is CASISLAVNNEQFF. The CDR3 nucleotides read TGTGCCAGCATTAGCCTAGCGGTTAACAATGAGCAGTTCTTC. Variable domain in full (rest from reference TRBV5-6 and TRBJ2-1): DAGVTQSPTHLIKTRGQQVTLRCSPKSGHDTVSWYQQALGQGPQFIFQYYEEEERQRGNFPDRFSGHQFPNYSSELNVNALLLGDSALYLCASISLAVNNEQFFGPGTRLTVL.

This clonotype was counted between two and nine times. This chain connects TRBV21-1 to TRBJ1-1. TRBV21-1 is a listed pseudogene. The CDR3 sequence is 15 residues long. The CDR3 region is CASSARGVEGTEAFF. As DNA, the CDR3 is TGTGCCAGCAGCGCCCGCGGGGTGGAGGGAACTGAAGCTTTCTTT.

This clonotype was seen more than once but under ten times. The rearrangement links TRBV4-2 to TRBJ2-7; D is undetermined. V was trimmed by 3 bases and J by 0 bases, leaving 9 bases between them. The CDR3 is made up of 14 amino acids. The germline V gene has CDR1 LGHNA and CDR2 YNFKEQ. The CDR3 DNA reads TGTGCCAGCAGCCAGTACACGAGCTCCTACGAGCAGTACTTC. Its protein product is CASSQYTSSYEQYF.

A word on this clonotype: A read error may be the cause here, since a much bigger clone is one base away. The V and J genes are TRBV29-1 and TRBJ1-1; no firm D call. Trimming pared 4 bases from V and 1 base from J, leaving 10 bases between. Germline V gives CDR1 SQVTM, CDR2 ANQGSEA. The CDR3 has 13 amino acids. The CDR3 loop is CSVATSPNTEAFF. Written as DNA, the CDR3 is TGCAGCGTTGCGACATCCCCGAACACTGAAGCTTTCTTT.